This TCR beta chain was identified in a study of early T cells in non-severe SARS-CoV-2 infection. For the study at large: The authors sequenced bulk RNA from unsorted whole blood, leaving chains unpaired.

Attachment of unique molecular identifiers to individual cDNA molecules was performed. Each CDR3 protein gets one entry after TCRdb re-called the 5' RACE reads with MiXCR. The data contain 100,000 to 130,000 distinct CDR3 sequences, about 12% of them singletons. Broader study findings: The matching step, a VDJdb search, favored anti-spike CD8 responses and missed private and CD4 specificities.

The sample holds many counts of this clonotype. What it binds is unknown. Sequenced material: whole blood. The TCR comes from an adult who was a healthcare worker with PCR-confirmed SARS-CoV-2 infection or an uninfected control (not recorded which).

This CDR3 reads CAISGGAAYEQYF. CDR3 DNA sequence: TGTGCCATCAGTGGCGGTGCGGCCTACGAGCAGTACTTC. This chain links TRBV10-3 with TRBJ2-7; D uncertain. CDR1 is ENHRY, CDR2 SYGVKD, per germline. V was clipped by 4 bases and J by 2 bases, with 9 bases between them. This CDR3 contains 13 residues.